What follows are 29 T cell receptor beta chains derived from one specimen sequenced in a study of blood T cell repertoires in COVID-19. Sequenced by immunoSEQ multiplex PCR; TCRdb stores in-frame clones only, minus some. Here the sample spans tens of thousands of clones, roughly 88% being singletons. The specimen was peripheral blood. The receptors were gathered from a woman aged 55-69 years with acute or convalescent COVID-19.

This sequence joins TRBV5-4 and TRBJ1-1, with D possibly being TRBD1 (6 bases). Trimming left V 4 bases short and J 5 bases short, with 15 bases between. The CDR3 is 14 residues long. Germline loops: CDR1 SGHNT, CDR2 YYREEE (reference sequence). CDR3 sequence: CASSPGQLGTEAFF. The CDR3 DNA reads TGTGCCAGCAGCCCCGGACAGTTGGGAACTGAAGCTTTCTTT.

The rearrangement links TRBV7-8 to TRBJ1-6; D uncertain. In germline, CDR1 is SGHVS, CDR2 FQNEAQ. Trimming left V 4 bases short and J 0 bases short, with 10 bases between. This CDR3 is 16 amino acids long. The CDR3 nucleotides are TGTGCCAGCAGCTCGGGAGTAAGCTCCTATAATTCACCCCTCCACTTT. Amino acids: CASSSGVSSYNSPLHF. Together with reference TRBV7-8 and TRBJ1-6, the CDR3 gives the full variable domain: GAGVSQSPRYKVAKRGQDVALRCDPISGHVSLFWYQQALGQGPEFLTYFQNEAQLDKSGLPSDRFFAERPEGSVSTLKIQRTQQEDSAVYLCASSSGVSSYNSPLHFGNGTRLTVT.

The chain combines TRBV30 with TRBJ1-2; 12 bases match TRBD1. CDR3 length: 21 amino acids. Germline V gene sequence: CDR1 GTSNPN, CDR2 SVGIG (reference sequence). Trimming took 1 base from V and 0 from J; bases not matched to a gene: 18. The CDR3 region is CAWSARGLGTGGPDANYGYTF. The CDR3 nucleotides read TGTGCCTGGAGTGCCCGGGGCCTGGGGACAGGGGGCCCAGACGCTAACTATGGCTACACCTTC. The whole variable domain, filled in from reference TRBV30 and TRBJ1-2, reads SQTIHQWPATLVQPVGSPLSLECTVEGTSNPNLYWYRQAAGRGLQLLFYSVGIGQISSEVPQNLSASRPQDRQFILSSKKLLLSDSGFYLCAWSARGLGTGGPDANYGYTFGSGTRLTVV.

The CDR3 DNA follows: TGCGCCAGCAGCTCCATAGGGGGGGTATGGGAGACCCAGTACTTC. This codes for CASSSIGGVWETQYF. The chain is built from TRBV5-1 and TRBJ2-5; TRBD2 is a possible D gene (7 bases). CDR1 is SGHRS, CDR2 YFSETQ, per germline. V was shortened by 3 bases and J by 5 bases, with 17 bases between the two germline ends. CDR3 length: 15 residues.

The chain employs TRBV19 and TRBJ1-4, with 9 nucleotides matching TRBD1. CDR1 and CDR2 (germline): LNHDA, SQIVND (reference sequence). J gave up 4 bases and V 3 bases, and 6 bases lay outside the gene matches. The CDR3 covers 16 residues. Here the CDR3 reads CASSILQGQGNEKLFF. Here the CDR3 DNA reads TGTGCCAGTAGTATCCTTCAGGGACAGGGTAATGAAAAACTGTTTTTT.

The chain employs TRBV5-1 and TRBJ1-1; tentative D call: TRBD1 (5 bases). The CDR3 loop spans 15 amino acids. Germline-derived CDR1 and CDR2 are SGHRS and YFSETQ. Deletions cut 1 base from V and 4 bases from J, with 14 bases between. CDR3 amino acids: CASSLPSQGVTEAFF. DNA for the CDR3: TGCGCCAGCAGCTTGCCCTCCCAGGGTGTCACTGAAGCTTTCTTT.

This clone was recorded a few times. This chain connects TRBV25-1 to TRBJ1-2, with D possibly being TRBD1 (5 bases). Trimming took 4 bases from V and 5 from J, leaving 14 bases between them. The CDR3 is made up of 14 amino acids. Germline V gene data show CDR1 as MGHDK and CDR2 as SYGVNS. This CDR3 is CASSVPGLLYGYTF. CDR3 nucleotides: TGTGCCAGCAGTGTCCCGGGACTGCTATATGGCTACACCTTC.

The chain employs TRBV6-2 or TRBV6-3 and TRBJ2-7; possible D gene TRBD2, 5 bases. Germline CDR1 and CDR2: MNHEY and SVGEGT. This CDR3 has 12 amino acids. V lost 5 bases and J lost 4, with 9 bases in between. Here the CDR3 reads CASSTRGYEQYV. The CDR3 DNA reads as TGTGCCAGCAGTACGAGAGGGTACGAGCAGTACGTC.

The chain has TRBV7-2 and TRBJ2-1, with 7 bases fitting TRBD2. V dropped 6 bases and J dropped 4; count of bases not matched to a gene: 6. This CDR3 is built from 14 residues. Germline V gives CDR1 SGHTA, CDR2 FQGNSA. CDR3 bases: TGTGCCAGCAGGGGGGAGGGTCTATACAATGAGCAGTTCTTC. It codes for CASRGEGLYNEQFF.

The chain couples TRBV3-1 (or the pseudogene TRBV3-2) to TRBJ1-1; D remains unclear. The CDR3 loop spans 12 amino acids. V was trimmed by 2 bases and J by 6 bases, leaving 7 bases between them. Germline CDR1 LGHDT, CDR2 YNNKEL (reference sequence). Here the CDR3 reads CASSQREAEAFF. CDR3 sequence (DNA): TGTGCCAGCAGCCAACGGGAGGCTGAAGCTTTCTTT.

The V gene is TRBV6-5, the J gene TRBJ2-1; possible D gene TRBD2, 5 bases. Trimming removed 7 bases at V and 6 bases at J, with 10 bases between. CDR1 MNHEY and CDR2 SVGAGI come from the germline V gene. This CDR3 has 12 residues. The CDR3 is CASTSAANEQFF. Written as DNA, the CDR3 is TGTGCCAGCACCTCAGCGGCCAATGAGCAGTTCTTC.

The gene calls are TRBV24-1 and TRBJ2-3; 8 nucleotides agree with TRBD1. The CDR3 has 18 residues. Trimming took 3 bases from V and 0 from J; bases not matched to a gene: 10. Germline V gene data show CDR1 as KGHDR and CDR2 as SFDVKD. The CDR3 DNA reads as TGTGCCACCAGTGATACAATTTCGACAGGGGCTAGCACAGATACGCAGTATTTT. This encodes CATSDTISTGASTDTQYF.

The CDR3 sequence: CASSVSPTGGGTEAFF. Here the CDR3 DNA reads TGTGCCAGCAGTGTATCCCCCACAGGGGGAGGCACTGAAGCTTTCTTT. The rearrangement links TRBV2 to TRBJ1-1; 8 nucleotides agree with TRBD1. V trimming: 4 bases; J trimming: 4 bases; junction bases outside the gene matches: 11. This CDR3 comprises 16 residues. Germline-derived CDR1 and CDR2 are SNHLY and FYNNEI. The full variable domain, completed using reference TRBV2 and TRBJ1-1, is EPEVTQTPSHQVTQMGQEVILRCVPISNHLYFYWYRQILGQKVEFLVSFYNNEISEKSEIFDDQFSVERPDGSNFTLKIRSTKLEDSAMYFCASSVSPTGGGTEAFFGQGTRLTVV.

The table lists this clone with a count of one. The V call is TRBV19, the J call TRBJ1-2; 9 bases are shared with TRBD1. V lost 6 bases, J lost 14 bases, and 13 bases stayed unmatched. This CDR3 comprises 13 residues. Germline V lookup: CDR1 LNHDA, CDR2 SQIVND (reference sequence). The CDR3 coding sequence is TGTGCCAGTAGATACCGGGACAGGGCAACTCGGACCTTC. Translated: CASRYRDRATRTF.

The V gene is TRBV20-1, the J gene TRBJ2-3, with 8 bases that match TRBD2. CDR1 and CDR2 (germline): DFQATT, SNEGSKA (reference sequence). The junction had 5 bases not matched to a gene; V was cut back by 3 bases and J by 0 bases. The CDR3 extends over 15 amino acids. CDR3 amino acids: CSASDGGASTDTQYF. The CDR3 DNA is TGCAGTGCTAGTGACGGGGGGGCAAGCACAGATACGCAGTATTTT.

V is TRBV3-1 (or the pseudogene TRBV3-2) and J is TRBJ1-6; a weak D match, TRBD1 (5 bases). Germline CDR1 LGHDT, CDR2 YNNKEL (reference sequence). The CDR3 is made up of 14 amino acids. With 4 bases removed from V and 4 bases from J, the gap between germline ends came to 8 bases. The CDR3 loop reads CASSRGGYNSPLHF. The CDR3 nucleotides are TGTGCCAGCAGCCGTGGGGGGTATAATTCACCCCTCCACTTT.

The V and J genes are TRBV5-1 and TRBJ1-2, with TRBD1 as a possible D gene (6 bases). The CDR3 runs 14 residues. Per germline, CDR1 SGHRS and CDR2 YFSETQ. The V end lost 5 bases, the J end lost 0 bases, and 11 bases lay between the germline ends. CDR3 sequence: CASRQGRSNYGYTF. CDR3 bases: TGCGCCAGCAGACAGGGAAGGTCTAACTATGGCTACACCTTC.

The chain links TRBV7-2 to TRBJ2-7, with D tentatively TRBD2 (6 bases). Trimming took off 2 bases at V and 2 bases at J, with 16 bases between the two ends. Germline V gene lookup returns CDR1 SGHTA and CDR2 FQGNSA. The CDR3 runs 16 residues. The CDR3 DNA follows: TGTGCCAGCAGCTTATCTGCGGGACCTGGCCCCTACGAGCAGTACGTC. The encoded protein is CASSLSAGPGPYEQYV.

V gene TRBV28 combines with J gene TRBJ2-1; 7 bases match TRBD1. J gave up 6 bases and V 5 bases, and 4 bases lay outside the gene matches. CDR1 and CDR2 from the germline V gene are MDHEN and SYDVKM. CDR3 length: 13 residues. CDR3 in amino acids: CASSTGARNEQFF. The CDR3 nucleotides are TGTGCCAGCAGTACAGGGGCGCGCAATGAGCAGTTCTTC.

V is TRBV5-1 and J is TRBJ2-1; D is unclear. The germline V gene has CDR1 SGHRS and CDR2 YFSETQ. This CDR3 is built from 15 residues. V lost 0 bases, J lost 0 bases, and 7 bases lay in between. The CDR3 is CASSLGVSSYNEQFF. The DNA of the CDR3 is TGCGCCAGCAGCTTGGGCGTCTCCTCCTACAATGAGCAGTTCTTC.

The chain has TRBV19 and TRBJ1-4; D is ambiguous. CDR3 size: 14 residues. The germline CDR1 and CDR2 sequences are LNHDA and SQIVND (reference sequence). The V gene lost 5 bases and the J gene lost 2 bases, with 9 bases spanning the gap. The CDR3 coding sequence is TGTGCCAGTAGTGCGGCACCGACTAATGAAAAACTGTTTTTT. This gives the protein CASSAAPTNEKLFF.

This rearrangement joins TRBV19 to TRBJ1-5; no reliable D call. The CDR3 totals 18 residues. Trimming took 3 bases from V and 0 from J, leaving 18 bases between them. CDR1 and CDR2 (germline): LNHDA, SQIVND (reference sequence). CDR3: CASSIRGSQAYSNQPQHF. In DNA form, the CDR3 reads TGTGCCAGTAGTATTCGGGGATCTCAGGCGTATAGCAATCAGCCCCAGCATTTT.

The chain uses TRBV6-5 and TRBJ1-5, with D maybe TRBD1 (5 bases). Germline assignment: CDR1 MNHEY and CDR2 SVGAGI. Trimming removed 6 bases from V and 1 base from J, with 13 bases in between. The length of the CDR3 is 15 residues. The CDR3 DNA sequence: TGTGCCAGCAGGGTCAGGGTGGAGAGCAATCAGCCCCAGCATTTT. It translates to CASRVRVESNQPQHF.

The rearrangement links TRBV6-5 to TRBJ2-7; TRBD1 might be the D (6 bases). The length of the CDR3 is 14 residues. Germline V gene sequence: CDR1 MNHEY, CDR2 SVGAGI. V was pared by 6 bases and J by 3 bases, with 15 bases between. CDR3 protein: CASSPGPGDYEQYV. CDR3 in DNA: TGTGCCAGCAGCCCGGGCCCAGGGGACTACGAGCAGTACGTC.

DNA for the CDR3: TGTGCCAGCAGCCAAGAAGGTGGGAGAGGAGCAGAGACCCAGTACTTC. Amino acids: CASSQEGGRGAETQYF. This chain joins TRBV3-1 (or the pseudogene TRBV3-2) and TRBJ2-5; weak D call: TRBD2 (5 bases). Germline lookup yields CDR1 LGHDT and CDR2 YNNKEL (reference sequence). Trimming pared 0 bases from V and 4 bases from J, leaving 15 bases between. The CDR3 is 16 amino acids.

The rearrangement uses TRBV5-5 and TRBJ1-2, with a weak D call TRBD1 (5 bases). The length of the CDR3 is 14 residues. From germline, CDR1 is SGHKS and CDR2 YYEKEE (reference sequence). Trimming took off 2 bases at V and 4 bases at J, with 12 bases between the two ends. The DNA for the CDR3 is TGTGCCAGCAGCTTAGATGGGGCTAGCTATGGCTACACCTTC. It translates to CASSLDGASYGYTF.

This chain uses TRBV12-3 or TRBV12-4 with TRBJ1-1; 8 nucleotides line up with TRBD1. The CDR3 is 13 amino acids. V trimming: 6 bases; J trimming: 7 bases; junction bases outside the gene matches: 7. DNA of the CDR3: TGTGCCAGCAGCAACTACAGGGGGGATGAAGCTTTCTTT. Its protein is CASSNYRGDEAFF.

The chain uses TRBV7-9 and TRBJ2-5, with D possibly being TRBD1 (5 bases). The CDR3 totals 14 residues. The germline V gene encodes CDR1 SEHNR and CDR2 FQNEAQ (reference sequence). V lost 1 base and J lost 2, with 8 bases in between. Written as DNA, the CDR3 is TGTGCCAGCAGCTTAGACAGGATACAAGAGACCCAGTACTTC. It encodes CASSLDRIQETQYF.

The chain links TRBV7-3 to TRBJ1-5; 10 bases align to TRBD1. Germline assignment: CDR1 SGHTA and CDR2 FQGTGA. There are 15 residues in the CDR3. V shed 3 bases and J 2 bases; nucleotides not matched to a gene: 1. The CDR3 bases are TGTGCCAGCAGCTTGACAGGGGGCGGCAATCAGCCCCAGCATTTT. It is translated as CASSLTGGGNQPQHF. Full variable domain (remainder filled in from reference TRBV7-3 and TRBJ1-5): GAGVSQTPSNKVTEKGKYVELRCDPISGHTALYWYRQSLGQGPEFLIYFQGTGAADDSGLPNDRFFAVRPEGSVSTLKIQRTERGDSAVYLCASSLTGGGNQPQHFGDGTRLSIL.